Detailed here is one TCR beta chain. Original methodology: Counts of nucleated cells, estimated from reference gene primer amplification, were obtained. Some clones are missing from TCRdb's copy, which holds only in-frame ones; the method was immunoSEQ multiplex PCR. V and J calls and clone size follow that table, whereas D and trimming were derived from the DNA. The sample comprises around 200,000 clones, approximately 84% of which are singletons, and around 5% rests with the top ten. V shed 6 bases and J shed 5 bases, with 13 bases lying between them. The CDR3 has 14 residues. The germline gives CDR1 MNHEY, CDR2 SMNVEV (reference sequence). This sample stems from a study of blood T cell repertoires in COVID-19. Study-level information: Spain, Italy and the United States supplied samples that represented acute and convalescent COVID-19. Sample material is recorded as cDNA or gDNA derived from T cells, B-cell-depleted T cells, or PBMCs.

This chain uses TRBV27 with TRBJ2-2, with TRBD2 as a possible D gene (5 bases). Specimen: peripheral blood. The sequence was obtained from a woman aged 80 or over with acute or convalescent COVID-19. Here the CDR3 reads CASSIGLQTGELFF. CDR3 in DNA: TGTGCCAGCAGCATTGGACTCCAAACCGGGGAGCTGTTTTTT.